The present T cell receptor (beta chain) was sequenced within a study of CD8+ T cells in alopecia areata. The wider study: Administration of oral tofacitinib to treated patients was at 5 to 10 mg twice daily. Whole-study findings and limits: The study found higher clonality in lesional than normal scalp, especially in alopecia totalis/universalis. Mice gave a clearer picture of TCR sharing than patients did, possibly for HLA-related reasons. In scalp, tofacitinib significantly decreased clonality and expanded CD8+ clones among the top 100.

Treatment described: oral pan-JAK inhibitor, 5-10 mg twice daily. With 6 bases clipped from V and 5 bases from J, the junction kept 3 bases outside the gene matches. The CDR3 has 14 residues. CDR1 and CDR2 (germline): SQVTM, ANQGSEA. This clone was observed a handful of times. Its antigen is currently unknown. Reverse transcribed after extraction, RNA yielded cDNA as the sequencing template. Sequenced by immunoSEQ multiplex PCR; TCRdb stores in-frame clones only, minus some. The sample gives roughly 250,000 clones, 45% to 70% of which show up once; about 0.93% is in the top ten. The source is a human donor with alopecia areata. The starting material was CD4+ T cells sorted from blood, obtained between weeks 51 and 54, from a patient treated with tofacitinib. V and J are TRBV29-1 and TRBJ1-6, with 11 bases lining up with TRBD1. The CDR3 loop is CSVGTGGNNSPLHF. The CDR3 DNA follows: TGCAGCGTGGGGACAGGGGGGAATAATTCACCCCTCCACTTT.